Shown below are 31 T cell receptor beta chains from a single sample sequenced in a study of shared clonotypes between healthy human individuals. Only in-frame clones appear in the TCRdb table, and some are missing; sequencing was by immunoSEQ multiplex PCR. In the table there are approximately 350,000 clones, just over 95% of which are singletons. The sample consisted of memory CD8+ T cells sorted from blood. Noted subset: CD45RO+ cells pooled with CCR7-negative TemRA cells. The receptors stem from a man under 40 in good health.

This rearrangement joins TRBV5-4 to TRBJ2-3; a possible D gene is TRBD2 (6 bases). Germline-derived CDR1 and CDR2 are SGHNT and YYREEE (reference sequence). Between the trimmed V and J ends, which lost 4 bases and 2 bases, there was a span of 8 bases. The CDR3 consists of 13 residues. This chain's CDR3 is CASSILATDTQYF. CDR3 nucleotide sequence: TGTGCCAGCAGCATACTAGCCACAGATACGCAGTATTTT.

This clone was detected once. The chain combines TRBV19 with TRBJ2-1; perhaps TRBD2 as D (6 bases). V was trimmed by 10 bases and J by 9 bases, leaving 28 bases between them. The CDR3 has 16 amino acids. Germline V lookup: CDR1 LNHDA, CDR2 SQIVND (reference sequence). The CDR3 DNA sequence: TGTGCCACGTCCCCCAAACCCGGGGCCAAGGGAGGTGAGCAGTTCTTC. Amino acid sequence: CATSPKPGAKGGEQFF.

This chain joins TRBV11-2 and TRBJ2-1; either TRBD1 or TRBD2 may supply D (5 bases each). The CDR3 consists of 15 residues. Trimming left V 1 base short and J 0 bases short, with 7 bases between. Germline V gene data show CDR1 as SGHAT and CDR2 as FQNNGV. CDR3 amino acids: CASSLVGDSYNEQFF. The CDR3 bases are TGTGCCAGCAGCTTAGTGGGGGACTCCTACAATGAGCAGTTCTTC. Full variable domain (remainder filled in from reference TRBV11-2 and TRBJ2-1): EAGVAQSPRYKIIEKRQSVAFWCNPISGHATLYWYQQILGQGPKLLIQFQNNGVVDDSQLPKDRFSAERLKGVDSTLKIQPAKLEDSAVYLCASSLVGDSYNEQFFGPGTRLTVL.

The V call is TRBV4-2, the J call TRBJ2-3; the match to TRBD2 covers 10 bases. V was clipped by 0 bases and J by 3 bases; unmatched bases: 3. Germline assignment: CDR1 LGHNA and CDR2 YNFKEQ. The CDR3 consists of 16 residues. The CDR3 here is CASSQDRAGGTDTQYF. CDR3 nucleotides: TGTGCCAGCAGCCAAGACCGAGCGGGAGGGACAGATACGCAGTATTTT.

The V gene is TRBV5-1, the J gene TRBJ1-4, with D maybe TRBD1 (5 bases). The germline CDR1 and CDR2 sequences are SGHRS and YFSETQ. V shed 3 bases and J shed 3 bases, with 15 bases lying between them. This CDR3 is built from 16 residues. The CDR3 is CASSSEGSVANEKLFF. CDR3 in DNA: TGCGCCAGCAGCTCAGAGGGGTCTGTTGCTAATGAAAAACTGTTTTTT.

The J gene is TRBJ2-3, the V gene TRBV5-1; no firm D call. Per the germline V gene, CDR1 is SGHRS and CDR2 is YFSETQ. This CDR3 spans 15 amino acids. V lost 2 bases and J 1 base, leaving 11 bases between the germline ends. Here the CDR3 DNA reads TGCGCCAGCAGCTTCCCGGGTCCAGGCACAGATACGCAGTATTTT. Protein sequence: CASSFPGPGTDTQYF.

This chain links TRBV9 with TRBJ2-2, with D unresolved. The CDR3 is 12 residues long. V lost 5 bases to trimming and J lost 0 bases, with 2 bases between them. CDR1 is SGDLS, CDR2 YYNGEE, per germline. CDR3 sequence: CASRTNTGELFF. CDR3 DNA: TGTGCCAGCAGAACGAACACCGGGGAGCTGTTTTTT.

V gene TRBV28 combines with J gene TRBJ1-5; D ambiguous. The CDR3 has 12 residues. Trimming took 6 bases from V and 5 from J, leaving 8 bases between them. Germline V gives CDR1 MDHEN, CDR2 SYDVKM. The CDR3 coding sequence is TGTGCCAGCAGGCCGGAATATCAGCCCCAGCATTTT. It yields the protein CASRPEYQPQHF. Variable domain in full (rest from reference TRBV28 and TRBJ1-5): DVKVTQSSRYLVKRTGEKVFLECVQDMDHENMFWYRQDPGLGLRLIYFSYDVKMKEKGDIPEGYSVSREKKERFSLILESASTNQTSMYLCASRPEYQPQHFGDGTRLSIL.

The J gene is TRBJ2-1, the V gene TRBV12-5, with 7 positions matching TRBD2. The CDR3 has 21 residues. V was clipped by 2 bases and J by 0 bases; unmatched bases: 19. Germline V lookup: CDR1 LGHNT, CDR2 FRNRAP. This chain's CDR3 is CASGLITSVRRIQSSYNEQFF. In DNA, the CDR3 is TGTGCTAGTGGTTTGATCACTAGCGTCAGACGAATACAAAGCTCCTACAATGAGCAGTTCTTC.

The rearrangement links TRBV5-1 to TRBJ2-3; 8 bases align to TRBD2. CDR3 length: 14 amino acids. Per the germline V gene, CDR1 is SGHRS and CDR2 is YFSETQ. J was trimmed by 6 bases and V by 4 bases; bases with no gene match: 7. The CDR3 DNA reads TGCGCCAGCAGCATTAGCGGGATCGTGGATACGCAGTATTTT. Translating it yields CASSISGIVDTQYF.

This clone has only a few counts. The genes are TRBV12-5 and TRBJ2-3, with D perhaps matching TRBD1 (6 bases). The ends were cut back, 1 base at V and 1 base at J, with 6 bases in the middle. Germline V gives CDR1 LGHNT, CDR2 FRNRAP. The CDR3 runs 14 residues. The DNA of the CDR3 is TGTGCTAGTGGTTTGGGACAGGGCACAGATACGCAGTATTTT. Residues: CASGLGQGTDTQYF.

The gene calls are TRBV5-1 and TRBJ2-7, with D perhaps matching TRBD2 (5 bases). The germline V gene has CDR1 SGHRS and CDR2 YFSETQ. This CDR3 is 15 amino acids long. The V gene lost 4 bases and the J gene lost 3 bases, with 17 bases spanning the gap. The DNA of the CDR3 is TGCGCCAGCAGCCTTTTTGAGGGTTCCTTCTACGAGCAGTACTTC. Translated: CASSLFEGSFYEQYF.

This sequence joins TRBV29-1 and TRBJ2-7, with TRBD1 matching over 9 bases. The trim removed 0 bases at V and 2 bases at J, leaving 5 bases unmatched. This CDR3 spans 15 amino acids. Germline lookup yields CDR1 SQVTM and CDR2 ANQGSEA. The CDR3 here is CSVEEGTGSAYEQYF. CDR3 DNA: TGCAGCGTTGAAGAAGGGACAGGGTCAGCCTACGAGCAGTACTTC.

The gene calls are TRBV2 and TRBJ2-6; D remains ambiguous. The CDR3 runs 15 residues. Trimming removed 8 bases at V and 0 bases at J, with 11 bases between. CDR1 SNHLY and CDR2 FYNNEI come from the germline V gene. The CDR3 protein is CASRAALSGANVLTF. The DNA of the CDR3 is TGTGCCAGCCGGGCAGCCCTCTCTGGGGCCAACGTCCTGACTTTC. The whole variable domain, filled in from reference TRBV2 and TRBJ2-6, reads EPEVTQTPSHQVTQMGQEVILRCVPISNHLYFYWYRQILGQKVEFLVSFYNNEISEKSEIFDDQFSVERPDGSNFTLKIRSTKLEDSAMYFCASRAALSGANVLTFGAGSRLTVL.

V gene TRBV19 combines with J gene TRBJ2-2, with D unclear. The CDR3 covers 13 residues. V shed 2 bases and J shed 7 bases, with 8 bases lying between them. Germline assignment: CDR1 LNHDA and CDR2 SQIVND (reference sequence). The CDR3 DNA is TGTGCCAGTAGTATACTAGGTGGCGGGGAGCTGTTTTTT. This codes for CASSILGGGELFF.

V is TRBV27 and J is TRBJ2-4, with TRBD2 identical over 11 bases. CDR3 length: 16 residues. The junction had 4 bases not matched to a gene; V was cut back by 0 bases and J by 6 bases. Germline V CDR1 and CDR2: MNHEY, SMNVEV (reference sequence). For the CDR3, the DNA is TGTGCCAGCAGTTTATCGACTAGCGGGGAGGGAAACATTCAGTACTTC. This translates into CASSLSTSGEGNIQYF.

The V and J genes are TRBV29-1 and TRBJ2-1; D is tentatively TRBD1 or TRBD2 (5 bases each). Trimming stripped 3 bases from V and 8 bases from J, with 5 bases between. CDR3 length: 10 residues. In germline, CDR1 is SQVTM, CDR2 ANQGSEA. The CDR3 bases are TGCAGCGTTGAGGGGGATGAGCAGTTCTTC. Its translation is CSVEGDEQFF.

The V gene is TRBV9, the J gene TRBJ2-3; D may be TRBD2 (6 bases). The V end lost 4 bases, the J end lost 6 bases, and 12 bases lay between the germline ends. Per the germline V gene, CDR1 is SGDLS and CDR2 is YYNGEE. CDR3 length equals 13 residues. The CDR3 reads CASSKSLADTQYF. The DNA of the CDR3 is TGTGCCAGCAGCAAGTCGCTAGCGGATACGCAGTATTTT.

This chain joins TRBV11-2 and TRBJ2-3, with TRBD2 matching over 7 bases. The V segment lost 6 bases and the J segment 6 bases; nucleotides outside the gene matches: 6. The germline V gene has CDR1 SGHAT and CDR2 FQNNGV. CDR3 size: 13 residues. The CDR3 region has the DNA TGTGCCAGCAGGCCGACTAGCTTGGATACGCAGTATTTT. Its protein product is CASRPTSLDTQYF.

V is TRBV19 and J is TRBJ2-7; the D gene is possibly TRBD2 (5 bases). Trimming took off 6 bases at V and 0 bases at J, with 12 bases between the two ends. In germline, CDR1 is LNHDA, CDR2 SQIVND (reference sequence). CDR3 length equals 14 residues. The DNA for the CDR3 is TGTGCCAGTAGAAGGCGGGCGTCCTCCTACGAGCAGTACTTC. This encodes CASRRRASSYEQYF. Variable domain in full (rest from reference TRBV19 and TRBJ2-7): DGGITQSPKYLFRKEGQNVTLSCEQNLNHDAMYWYRQDPGQGLRLIYYSQIVNDFQKGDIAEGYSVSREKKESFPLTVTSAQKNPTAFYLCASRRRASSYEQYFGPGTRLTVT.

This sequence joins TRBV7-8 and TRBJ2-1; no definite D call. From germline, CDR1 is SGHVS and CDR2 FQNEAQ. This CDR3 comprises 16 residues. Between the trimmed V and J ends, which lost 3 bases and 0 bases, there was a span of 12 bases. The CDR3 is CASSFAPDPSYNEQFF. CDR3 DNA: TGTGCCAGCAGCTTCGCCCCGGACCCCTCCTACAATGAGCAGTTCTTC.

This clone was recorded once. Other DNA variants within this sample encode the same CDR3. The rearrangement links TRBV7-9 to TRBJ2-5; perhaps TRBD1 as D (5 bases). The CDR3 sequence is 14 residues long. The V end was cut by 1 base, the J end by 0 bases, with 6 bases between. The germline V gene encodes CDR1 SEHNR and CDR2 FQNEAQ (reference sequence). The DNA for the CDR3 is TGTGCCAGCAGCTTAGGACAGTACCAAGAGACCCAGTACTTC. It is translated as CASSLGQYQETQYF. Full variable domain (missing parts from reference TRBV7-9 and TRBJ2-5): DTGVSQNPRHKITKRGQNVTFRCDPISEHNRLYWYRQTLGQGPEFLTYFQNEAQLEKSRLLSDRFSAERPKGSFSTLEIQRTEQGDSAMYLCASSLGQYQETQYFGPGTRLLVL.

This chain links TRBV30 with TRBJ2-7, with TRBD2 as a possible D gene (5 bases). V shed 6 bases and J shed 3 bases, with 15 bases lying between them. The CDR3 has 13 residues. Germline-derived CDR1 and CDR2 are GTSNPN and SVGIG (reference sequence). CDR3 DNA: TGTGCCTGTTCGAGGGCCCCATACTACGAGCAGTACTTC. Its protein product is CACSRAPYYEQYF. Variable domain in full (rest from reference TRBV30 and TRBJ2-7): SQTIHQWPATLVQPVGSPLSLECTVEGTSNPNLYWYRQAAGRGLQLLFYSVGIGQISSEVPQNLSASRPQDRQFILSSKKLLLSDSGFYLCACSRAPYYEQYFGPGTRLTVT.

This chain joins TRBV6-1 and TRBJ2-1, with 8 bases fitting TRBD2. The CDR3 is 17 amino acids. V trimming: 0 bases; J trimming: 1 base; junction bases outside the gene matches: 5. Germline-derived CDR1 and CDR2 are MNHNS and SASEGT. The CDR3 region is CASSEALGGRSYNEQFF. CDR3 sequence (DNA): TGTGCCAGCAGTGAAGCGCTTGGCGGGAGGTCCTACAATGAGCAGTTCTTC.

The rearrangement joins TRBV25-1 to TRBJ1-1; D gene ambiguous. Germline values: CDR1 MGHDK, CDR2 SYGVNS. V dropped 7 bases and J dropped 1 base, with 4 bases sitting between them. The CDR3 length is 11 residues. The CDR3 DNA reads as TGTGCCAGCATGGGGAACACTGAAGCTTTCTTT. Encoded protein: CASMGNTEAFF.

The gene calls are TRBV5-1 and TRBJ2-3, with TRBD1 matching over 8 bases. Trimming at V came to 4 bases and at J to 1 base, leaving 11 bases not matched to a gene. Germline V gene data show CDR1 as SGHRS and CDR2 as YFSETQ. This CDR3 comprises 17 residues. The CDR3 here is CASSPYTGTGGTDTQYF. The CDR3 nucleotides are TGCGCCAGCAGCCCCTATACCGGGACAGGTGGCACAGATACGCAGTATTTT.

This chain connects TRBV6-5 to TRBJ1-2; 7 nucleotides agree with TRBD1. The CDR3 covers 15 residues. The V gene end was trimmed by 5 bases and the J gene end by 5 bases; junction bases not matched to a gene: 11. Germline V lookup: CDR1 MNHEY, CDR2 SVGAGI. The DNA of the CDR3 is TGTGCCAGCAGTAAGGGGGCAGCCTCCTCGTATGGCTACACCTTC. The encoded protein is CASSKGAASSYGYTF.

The chain joins TRBV2 to TRBJ1-1, with D possibly TRBD1 on 5 matching bases. This CDR3 spans 10 amino acids. V was trimmed by 8 bases and J by 8 bases, leaving 9 bases between them. CDR1 SNHLY and CDR2 FYNNEI come from the germline V gene. The CDR3: CASLGGEAFF. As DNA, the CDR3 is TGTGCCAGCTTGGGGGGGGAAGCTTTCTTT.

This chain connects TRBV5-6 to TRBJ2-1; the match to TRBD1 covers 8 bases. CDR1 SGHDT and CDR2 YYEEEE come from the germline V gene. The CDR3 sequence is 13 residues long. J lost 15 bases, V lost 2 bases, and 10 bases had no gene match. CDR3 sequence: CASSFYLGTGWFF. The CDR3 DNA reads as TGTGCCAGCAGCTTTTATCTCGGGACAGGTTGGTTCTTC. The variable domain in full, with the rest retrieved from reference TRBV5-6 and TRBJ2-1, is DAGVTQSPTHLIKTRGQQVTLRCSPKSGHDTVSWYQQALGQGPQFIFQYYEEEERQRGNFPDRFSGHQFPNYSSELNVNALLLGDSALYLCASSFYLGTGWFFGPGTRLTVL.

In its sample, this clone was seen a few times. This sample includes further DNA sequences coding for the same CDR3. J is TRBJ1-4 and V is TRBV5-1; D gene unclear. From germline, CDR1 is SGHRS and CDR2 YFSETQ. Trimming removed 0 bases at V and 0 bases at J, with 6 bases between. The CDR3 runs 15 residues. Here the CDR3 DNA reads TGCGCCAGCAGCTTGGGTGCCGCAACTAATGAAAAACTGTTTTTT. Amino acid sequence: CASSLGAATNEKLFF.

This chain joins TRBV11-2 and TRBJ2-1; 8 nucleotides match TRBD2. V lost 4 bases and J lost 15; bases outside the gene matches: 11. Germline V gene data show CDR1 as SGHAT and CDR2 as FQNNGV. The CDR3 runs 13 residues. Written as DNA, the CDR3 is TGTGCCAGCAGCTCGGACCTAAAGCGGGAGTTGTTCTTC. The encoded protein is CASSSDLKRELFF.